The clone carrying this T cell receptor (beta chain) appeared a few times. The antigen remains undetermined. Trimming shortened V by 6 bases and J by 0 bases, and 18 bases separated the two germline ends. The germline gives CDR1 SEHNR, CDR2 FQNEAQ (reference sequence). This CDR3 comprises 17 residues. These data originate in a study of blood T cells in healthy people across ages. Study-level results: A conclusive naive versus antigen-experienced comparison was prevented by the unsorted PBMCs.

With a J-beta primer mix and a sample-barcoded 5' primer, a second PCR ran about 6 to 11 cycles. All samples gave at least 2.5 million CDR3-containing paired-end reads. In TCRdb, the 5' RACE reads were re-called with MiXCR into one record per CDR3 protein. This table holds about 830,000 distinct CDR3 sequences, 58% found once. This sequence originates from a man aged 25 to 40 in good health. The material sequenced was blood. This chain connects TRBV7-9 to TRBJ2-4; D tentatively reads TRBD1 or TRBD2 (5 bases each). The CDR3 DNA reads TGTGCCAGCAGTATAGACCTCGGGGCCCTAGCCAAAAACATTCAGTACTTC. It codes for CASSIDLGALAKNIQYF.